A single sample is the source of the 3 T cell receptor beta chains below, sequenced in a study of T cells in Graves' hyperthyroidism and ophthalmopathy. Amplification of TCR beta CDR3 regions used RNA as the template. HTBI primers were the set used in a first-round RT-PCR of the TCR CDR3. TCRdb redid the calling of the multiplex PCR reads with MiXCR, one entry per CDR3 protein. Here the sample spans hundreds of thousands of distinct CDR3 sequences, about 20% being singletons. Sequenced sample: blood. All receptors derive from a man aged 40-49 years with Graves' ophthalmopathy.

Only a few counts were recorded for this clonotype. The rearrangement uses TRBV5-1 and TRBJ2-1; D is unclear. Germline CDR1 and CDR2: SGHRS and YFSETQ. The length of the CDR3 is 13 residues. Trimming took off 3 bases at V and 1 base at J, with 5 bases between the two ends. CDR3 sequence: CASSSESYNEQFF. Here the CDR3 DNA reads TGCGCCAGCAGCTCAGAATCCTACAATGAGCAGTTCTTC.

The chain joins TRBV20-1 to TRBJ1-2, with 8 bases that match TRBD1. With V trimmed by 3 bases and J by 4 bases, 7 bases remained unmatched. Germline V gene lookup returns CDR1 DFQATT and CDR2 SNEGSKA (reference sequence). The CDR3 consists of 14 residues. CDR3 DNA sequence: TGCAGTGCTAGCCAGGGGGCAGTAAGCTATGGCTACACCTTC. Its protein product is CSASQGAVSYGYTF.

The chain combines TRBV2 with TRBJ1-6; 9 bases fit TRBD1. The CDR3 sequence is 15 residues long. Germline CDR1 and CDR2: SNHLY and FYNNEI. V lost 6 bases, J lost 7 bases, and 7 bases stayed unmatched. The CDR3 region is CASRWDRVANSPLHF. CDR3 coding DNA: TGTGCCAGCAGGTGGGACAGGGTGGCGAATTCACCCCTCCACTTT.